This section outlines one T cell receptor beta chain sequence together with its context. Antigen unknown. The record originates from a study of T cell responses to AZD1222 COVID-19 vaccine. Sequencing was performed with immunoSEQ multiplex PCR; in TCRdb, only in-frame clones are kept and a portion is missing. Of some 200,000 clones detected, about 90% appear once; the ten largest clones hold about 6%. The V gene lost 2 bases and the J gene lost 1 base, with 13 bases spanning the gap. Germline CDR1 MNHEY, CDR2 SVGAGI. CDR3 length: 16 amino acids. General study points: Close to half of spike-specific TCRs reportedly recognize unmutated variant regions. At baseline, seropositivity was found in only a handful of AZD1222 recipients. White British donors predominated, females outnumbered males, and clonal diversity was possibly underestimated.

This rearrangement joins TRBV6-5 to TRBJ2-3; unclear D gene. This sequence was found in an adult in good health. The source was peripheral blood, collected on day 0 of AZD1222 vaccination. The CDR3 DNA follows: TGTGCCAGCAGTTACACACCCCATGCGGGCACAGATACGCAGTATTTT. Translating gives CASSYTPHAGTDTQYF.